A selection of T cell receptor beta chains follows, all from one sample in a study of cytomegalovirus exposure and HLA in healthy donors. Generated by immunoSEQ multiplex PCR, the TCRdb table keeps only in-frame clones and is missing some. This table has 99,000 or so clones, approximately 78% appearing once. The specimen was PBMCs. These receptors all come from a middle-aged woman in good health and CMV-seronegative. Both conserved end residues are part of each CDR3. A D gene is named only where the DNA matches it firmly. The size entry is marked missing in some rows and otherwise reads once, few, many or a size class.

d_call,j_call,v_call,clone_size,cdr3_nt,cdr3_aa
TRBD2,TRBJ2-2,TRBV6-6,NA,TGTGCCAGCGGGGAGGGCACCGGGGAGCTGTTTTTT,CASGEGTGELFF
NA,TRBJ2-3,TRBV7-9,NA,TGTGCCAGCAGCCACCAAAAGGCGGGAGATACGCAGTATTTT,CASSHQKAGDTQYF
NA,TRBJ1-2,TRBV7-9,NA,TGTGCCAGCAGCTTAACCGGGGAGGGCTACACCTTC,CASSLTGEGYTF
NA,TRBJ2-1,TRBV5-3,NA,TGTGCCAGAAGCTTGGCCCGGGGGAAAGCCTACAATGAGCAGTTCTTC,CARSLARGKAYNEQFF
TRBD1,TRBJ1-1,TRBV5-1,once,TGCGCCAGCAGCTTGGTGACAGGGAAAGCCAACACTGAAGCTTTCTTT,CASSLVTGKANTEAFF
NA,TRBJ1-1,TRBV7-7,NA,TGTGCTAGCAGCTCATCCAAGGGTTTAGACGGCAGGGTCTTCGGGGAAGCTTTCTTT,CASSSSKGLDGRVFGEAFF
TRBD1,TRBJ2-6,TRBV25-1,NA,TGTGCCAGCAGTTCCCCCAAGGGGGCGGAGGGGGCCAACGTCCTGACTTTC,CASSSPKGAEGANVLTF
NA,TRBJ2-5,TRBV5-4,NA,TGTGCCAGCAGCCCGGATGGGAGATTATACTTC,CASSPDGRLYF
NA,TRBJ2-1,TRBV2,NA,TGTGCCAGCACCATACTAGGCGGGCCTAATGAGCAGTTCTTC,CASTILGGPNEQFF
NA,TRBJ2-7,TRBV28,NA,TGTGCCAGCAGTTTACCTCTTAGCGGACTGTACTTC,CASSLPLSGLYF
TRBD1,TRBJ1-1,TRBV5-1,NA,TGCGCCAGCAGAAGACAGGGGGCGATCAGAGAAGCTTTCTTT,CASRRQGAIREAFF
TRBD2,TRBJ2-5,TRBV27,NA,TGTGCCAGCAGTTTATCGTTGGCGGGAGGGCCCCGGGAGACCCAGTACTTC,CASSLSLAGGPRETQYF
TRBD1,TRBJ1-2,TRBV27,NA,TGTGCCAGCAGACGTACAGGGGCAACGCTGAGGGCCTACTATGGCTACACCTTC,CASRRTGATLRAYYGYTF
NA,TRBJ1-5,TRBV2,NA,TGTGCCAGCAGCATGACAGGCCCGATCAATCAGCCCCAGCATTTT,CASSMTGPINQPQHF
TRBD1,TRBJ1-6,TRBV13,NA,TGTGCCAGCAGCTCGACAGGGGGGAATTCACCCCTCCACTTT,CASSSTGGNSPLHF
NA,TRBJ2-5,TRBV6-5,NA,TGTGCCAGCAGTTACTCGACGGGAGAAGAGACCCAGTACTTC,CASSYSTGEETQYF
NA,TRBJ1-2,TRBV11-1,few,TGTGCCAGCAGGCCTACAGTTAACTATGGCTACACCTTC,CASRPTVNYGYTF
TRBD1,TRBJ2-1,TRBV28,NA,TGTGCCTGTACAGGGGTCCATGAGCAGTTCTTC,CACTGVHEQFF
NA,TRBJ2-7,TRBV28,NA,TGTGCCAGCAGTTTCGAGGGCTGGGGGCAGCAGTACTTC,CASSFEGWGQQYF
NA,TRBJ2-7,TRBV14,NA,TGTGCCAGCAGCCAAGATCATCGAGGGCCCTACGAGCAGTACTTC,CASSQDHRGPYEQYF
NA,TRBJ1-2,TRBV15,NA,TGTGCCACCAGCAGCCCCCCCAGCTATGGCTACACCTTC,CATSSPPSYGYTF
NA,TRBJ1-1,TRBV19,NA,TGTGCCAGTAGTATCCGGGGTGAAGCTTTCTTT,CASSIRGEAFF
TRBD2,TRBJ2-2,TRBV7-2,NA,TGTGCCAGCAGCATATCAGCGGGACTCAACACCGGGGAGCTGTTTTTT,CASSISAGLNTGELFF
NA,TRBJ2-7,TRBV15,NA,TGTGCCACCAGCAGAGGGCAACCCTACGAGCAGTACTTC,CATSRGQPYEQYF
NA,TRBJ2-7,TRBV7-2,NA,TGTGCCAGCAGCTTATGGGCAGGCCCAACCAACTACGAGCAGTACTTC,CASSLWAGPTNYEQYF